These T cell receptor beta chains were read from a single sample in a study of blood T cell repertoires in COVID-19. TCRdb's copy holds only in-frame clones and misses some; the assay was immunoSEQ multiplex PCR. The table includes over 120,000 clones, 80% to 90% detected once. The specimen sequenced was peripheral blood. The receptors were sampled from a woman between 50 and 59 years old with acute or convalescent COVID-19. The CDR3 runs from the conserved cysteine through the conserved F or W. D genes are given only for firm matches. Expanded clones get a size class; other rows say once, few or many, or leave the size out.

TRBV7-2	.	TRBJ2-2	.	CASSLTVRDPGELFF	TGTGCCAGCAGCCTAACCGTCAGGGATCCCGGGGAGCTGTTTTTT
TRBV9	.	TRBJ2-7	.	CASSARGQRGYEQYF	TGTGCCAGCAGCGCGCGGGGACAGAGGGGCTACGAGCAGTACTTC
TRBV5-6	.	TRBJ2-2	TRBD2	CASSNIRLGLRPGELFF	TGTGCCAGCAGCAACATACGATTGGGACTACGCCCCGGGGAGCTGTTTTTT
TRBV24-1	.	TRBJ1-2	.	CATSDSGGNYGYTF	TGTGCCACCAGTGATTCAGGTGGAAACTATGGCTACACCTTC
TRBV19	.	TRBJ1-5	TRBD1	CASSPDRALANQPQHF	TGTGCCAGTAGTCCTGACAGGGCTCTCGCAAATCAGCCCCAGCATTTT
TRBV30	.	TRBJ1-2	TRBD1	CAWHPGTGNGYTF	TGTGCCTGGCACCCCGGGACAGGGAATGGCTACACCTTC
TRBV12-3/TRBV12-4	.	TRBJ1-2	TRBD1	CASSPDRVGYTF	TGTGCCAGCAGTCCTGACAGGGTCGGCTACACCTTC
TRBV5-4	.	TRBJ2-3	TRBD2	CASSSPGLAGGPGDTQYF	TGTGCCAGCAGCTCGCCGGGACTAGCGGGGGGGCCAGGGGATACGCAGTATTTT
TRBV28	.	TRBJ2-5	.	CASSDPRVEGQETQYF	TGTGCCAGCAGTGACCCCAGGGTGGAGGGCCAAGAGACCCAGTACTTC
TRBV7-9	few	TRBJ1-2	.	CASSWTESGYTF	TGTGCCAGCAGCTGGACAGAAAGTGGCTACACCTTC
TRBV5-1	.	TRBJ2-3	.	CASSLGPGGLSTDTQYF	TGCGCCAGCAGCTTGGGCCCGGGGGGCCTTAGCACAGATACGCAGTATTTT
TRBV3-1/TRBV3-2	.	TRBJ2-3	TRBD2	CASRTSVTDTQYF	TGTGCCAGCAGGACTAGCGTCACAGATACGCAGTATTTT
TRBV10-3	.	TRBJ1-2	TRBD1	CAISEPPKGQGGLNYGYTF	TGTGCCATCAGTGAGCCCCCTAAGGGACAGGGCGGGCTTAACTATGGCTACACCTTC
TRBV13	.	TRBJ2-5	TRBD2	CASSPSGRASKTQYF	TGTGCCAGCAGCCCTAGCGGGAGGGCCTCCAAGACCCAGTACTTC
TRBV24-1	.	TRBJ2-1	TRBD1	CATSDLDRGSYNEQFF	TGTGCCACCAGTGATCTTGACAGGGGCTCCTACAATGAGCAGTTCTTC
TRBV5-1	.	TRBJ1-4	TRBD1	CASSLYTGGLANEKLFF	TGCGCCAGCAGCTTATATACAGGGGGACTGGCTAATGAAAAACTGTTTTTT
TRBV5-1	.	TRBJ2-6	.	CASSLPHEKPIVLEANVLTF	TGCGCCAGCAGCTTGCCCCATGAGAAACCAATAGTACTTGAGGCCAACGTCCTGACTTTC
TRBV7-8	.	TRBJ2-7	.	CASSRGTASSYEQYF	TGTGCCAGCAGCCGGGGGACAGCCAGCTCCTACGAGCAGTACTTC
TRBV10-3	.	TRBJ2-1	TRBD2	CAISERLAGGNEQFF	TGTGCCATCAGTGAGCGACTAGCGGGAGGAAATGAGCAGTTCTTC
TRBV20-1	.	TRBJ1-5	.	CSASLGGNQPQHF	TGCAGTGCTAGTTTGGGCGGCAATCAGCCCCAGCATTTT
TRBV7-9	.	TRBJ1-1	.	CASSSDSISTEAFF	TGTGCCAGCAGCTCCGACAGCATTAGCACTGAAGCTTTCTTT
TRBV7-3	.	TRBJ2-7	.	CASSLDSLGHEQYF	TGTGCCAGCAGCTTGGACAGCTTAGGTCACGAGCAGTACTTC
TRBV19	.	TRBJ1-1	.	CASSISGRTEAFF	TGTGCCAGTAGTATATCAGGGCGCACTGAAGCTTTCTTT
TRBV30	.	TRBJ2-5	.	CAWSPFQETQYF	TGTGCCTGGAGCCCTTTTCAGGAGACCCAGTACTTC
TRBV7-9	.	TRBJ1-1	.	CASSLVWGENTEAFF	TGTGCCAGCAGCTTAGTATGGGGGGAGAACACTGAAGCTTTCTTT
TRBV5-1	.	TRBJ2-7	.	CASAPLDSSYEQYF	TGCGCCAGCGCCCCTCTGGACAGCTCCTACGAGCAGTACTTC
TRBV5-6	many	TRBJ2-4	TRBD1	CASSLKDREANIQYF	TGTGCCAGCAGCTTGAAGGACAGGGAGGCAAACATTCAGTACTTC
TRBV6-5	.	TRBJ1-5	.	CASSPLNSPQHF	TGTGCCAGCAGCCCCTTAAACAGCCCCCAGCATTTT
TRBV9	.	TRBJ2-5	TRBD2	CASSGLAGMQETQYF	TGTGCCAGCAGCGGCCTAGCGGGGATGCAAGAGACCCAGTACTTC
TRBV2	many	TRBJ1-2	TRBD1	CASNGQGSYGYTF	TGTGCCAGCAACGGACAGGGGTCCTATGGCTACACCTTC
TRBV7-3	.	TRBJ2-3	.	CASSLNPGEADTQYF	TGTGCCAGCAGCTTAAATCCGGGAGAGGCAGATACGCAGTATTTT
TRBV18	few	TRBJ2-3	TRBD2	CASSLLAVSTDTQYF	TGTGCCAGCTCTCTACTAGCGGTTAGCACAGATACGCAGTATTTT
TRBV19	.	TRBJ2-7	.	CASSAYYEQYF	TGTGCCAGTAGTGCCTACTACGAGCAGTACTTC
TRBV7-3	.	TRBJ2-5	.	CASSQDRGETQYF	TGTGCCAGCAGCCAGGATAGGGGAGAGACCCAGTACTTC
TRBV7-9	.	TRBJ1-3	.	CASSLPGNTIYF	TGTGCCAGCAGCTTACCGGGAAACACCATATATTTT
TRBV6-5	few	TRBJ1-5	TRBD1	CASSLLPGQGNQPQHF	TGTGCCAGCAGTTTACTGCCGGGACAGGGAAATCAGCCCCAGCATTTT
TRBV30	.	TRBJ1-2	.	CACNPGRGYTF	TGTGCCTGTAACCCGGGGAGAGGCTACACCTTC
TRBV7-3	.	TRBJ2-2	.	CASSSRGAGGELFF	TGTGCCAGCAGCTCCCGGGGGGCGGGCGGGGAGCTGTTTTTT
TRBV5-1	.	TRBJ1-1	.	CASSFGGNTEAFF	TGCGCCAGCAGCTTTGGAGGGAACACTGAAGCTTTCTTT
TRBV9	.	TRBJ1-5	.	CASNPGTVSNQPQHF	TGTGCCAGCAACCCAGGAACGGTTAGCAATCAGCCCCAGCATTTT
TRBV6-5	.	TRBJ1-2	.	CASSYFPDSHNYGYTF	TGTGCCAGCAGTTACTTCCCGGACAGCCATAACTATGGCTACACCTTC
TRBV2	.	TRBJ1-3	TRBD1	CASSEPTGGNTIYF	TGTGCCAGCAGTGAACCGACAGGGGGAAACACCATATATTTT
TRBV2	.	TRBJ1-5	TRBD1	CASRAGTGGRQPQHF	TGTGCCAGCAGGGCCGGGACAGGGGGCCGGCAGCCCCAGCATTTT
TRBV5-6	.	TRBJ1-2	.	CASSLAGGAGGYTF	TGTGCCAGCAGCTTGGCGGGGGGCGCGGGAGGCTACACCTTC
TRBV5-6	.	TRBJ1-3	.	CASSSGYSAGGNTIYF	TGTGCCAGCAGCTCCGGATACAGCGCGGGTGGAAACACCATATATTTT
TRBV9	.	TRBJ2-2	.	CASSPRDTGELFF	TGTGCCAGCAGCCCCCGGGACACCGGGGAGCTGTTTTTT
TRBV7-7	.	TRBJ2-3	TRBD2	CASSPPTTSGQTLTQYF	TGTGCCAGCAGCCCACCGACGACTAGCGGGCAAACACTTACGCAGTATTTT
TRBV5-4	once	TRBJ1-3	.	CASSLGPGQSSGNTIYF	TGTGCCAGCAGCTTGGGACCAGGACAGAGCTCTGGAAACACCATATATTTT
TRBV19	.	TRBJ1-2	.	CASSIDPSGGLGYTF	TGTGCCAGTAGTATAGATCCCTCCGGCGGGCTCGGCTACACCTTC
TRBV21-1	.	TRBJ2-2	.	CASSKDIPRWAYLELFF	TGTGCCAGCAGCAAAGATATACCCAGGTGGGCGTATTTGGAGCTGTTTTTT
TRBV29-1	.	TRBJ2-6	TRBD1	CSVEVKDRVLTF	TGCAGCGTTGAAGTGAAGGACAGGGTCCTGACTTTC
TRBV7-3	.	TRBJ2-2	TRBD2	CASSRLVPSGGGTGELFF	TGTGCCAGCAGCCGTCTCGTCCCTAGCGGTGGTGGCACCGGGGAGCTGTTTTTT
TRBV7-6	.	TRBJ2-1	TRBD1	CASSLRTGVNEQFF	TGTGCCAGCAGCTTAAGGACAGGGGTCAATGAGCAGTTCTTC
TRBV10-1	.	TRBJ2-2	TRBD1	CASSATGITGELFF	TGCGCCAGCAGTGCGACAGGGATCACCGGGGAGCTGTTTTTT
TRBV11-2	.	TRBJ2-3	TRBD2	CASSLGAGGGGDTQYF	TGTGCCAGCAGCTTAGGGGCGGGGGGGGGTGGAGATACGCAGTATTTT
TRBV27	.	TRBJ2-1	.	CASSQLHNEQFF	TGTGCCAGCAGCCAACTTCACAATGAGCAGTTCTTC
TRBV10-1	.	TRBJ2-3	TRBD2	CASSSSGGAAQYF	TGCGCCAGCAGCTCTAGCGGGGGAGCCGCGCAGTATTTT
TRBV6-5	few	TRBJ2-7	TRBD1	CASSSGQGYEQYF	TGTGCCAGCAGTTCGGGACAGGGCTACGAGCAGTACTTC
TRBV14	.	TRBJ1-2	.	CASSPRRDGYTF	TGTGCCAGCAGCCCACGGAGGGATGGCTACACCTTC